This T cell receptor beta chain appears in the sequencing data of a study of identical twins. V was clipped by 3 bases and J by 1 base, with 7 bases between them. This CDR3 region has 14 residues. CDR1 and CDR2 (germline): LNHDA, SQIVND (reference sequence). Broader study findings: Beta out-of-frame sequences showed weaker excess twin sharing.

TCRdb re-called the 5' RACE reads with MiXCR, one entry per CDR3 protein. Altogether some 630,000 distinct CDR3 sequences are present, about 7.6% being singletons, with the ten largest covering over 1.5%. Remarks on this clonotype: Its cognate antigen is unknown.

This sample also appeared in a second study, on yellow fever vaccine responses in identical twins. That work states: Twins reportedly mounted vaccine T cell responses that seemed partly convergent, partly personalized.

The chain employs TRBV19 and TRBJ2-1, with D perhaps given as TRBD1 or TRBD2 (5 bases each). The receptor's source is a woman between 18 and 29 years old in good health. Sequences were obtained from PBMCs. The CDR3 DNA follows: TGTGCCAGTAGTATCAGGGAGTCCTACAATGAGCAGTTCTTC. Protein product: CASSIRESYNEQFF.